This is a list of T cell receptor beta chains from one sample in a study of cytomegalovirus exposure and HLA in healthy donors. Here immunoSEQ multiplex PCR was the method, and the copy in TCRdb shows in-frame clones only, minus some. The sample contains around 140,000 clones, about 80% of which appear only once. The sequenced sample was PBMCs. These receptors all come from a woman aged 60-75 years in good health and CMV-seropositive. CDR3s include the opening cysteine and the closing phenylalanine or tryptophan. D genes are given only for firm matches. Clone size is shown for a subset of rows, as once, few, many or a class of expanded clone.

clone size	D gene	V gene	J gene	CDR3 protein	CDR3 DNA
once	.	TRBV29-1	TRBJ2-4	CSVEMRRAGSLAKNIQYF	TGCAGCGTTGAGATGAGGAGGGCGGGTTCTTTAGCCAAAAACATTCAGTACTTC
.	.	TRBV28	TRBJ2-2	CASRVGGGGELFF	TGTGCCAGCCGTGTGGGGGGAGGCGGGGAGCTGTTTTTT
.	TRBD2	TRBV7-3	TRBJ2-3	CASSLRLASTDTQYF	TGTGCCAGCAGTCTAAGACTAGCTAGCACAGATACGCAGTATTTT
.	.	TRBV19	TRBJ1-5	CASSAQRGWNQPQHF	TGTGCCAGTAGCGCCCAACGGGGGTGGAACCAGCCCCAGCATTTT
.	.	TRBV7-6	TRBJ2-1	CASSLATLVDEQFF	TGTGCCAGCAGCTTAGCTACTTTAGTGGATGAGCAGTTCTTC
.	TRBD1	TRBV14	TRBJ2-7	CASSQTPLTGVYEQYF	TGTGCCAGCAGCCAGACGCCGCTGACAGGGGTTTACGAGCAGTACTTC
.	TRBD1	TRBV6-5	TRBJ2-7	CASTPSPGTGEYF	TGTGCCAGCACCCCCTCACCCGGGACAGGGGAGTACTTC
.	.	TRBV6-1	TRBJ2-7	CASSGQNYEQYF	TGTGCCAGCAGTGGGCAGAACTACGAGCAGTACTTC
.	TRBD2	TRBV28	TRBJ2-3	CASSPDLRGSGSTDTQYF	TGTGCCAGCAGCCCCGACCTCCGGGGTAGCGGGAGCACAGATACGCAGTATTTT
.	TRBD2	TRBV7-8	TRBJ2-5	CASSLGSGRLAGAQETQYF	TGTGCCAGCAGTTTAGGGTCCGGTAGACTAGCGGGCGCTCAAGAGACCCAGTACTTC
.	TRBD1	TRBV30	TRBJ2-7	CAWSKRTGGGHEQYF	TGTGCCTGGAGTAAGAGGACAGGGGGCGGGCACGAGCAGTACTTC
.	TRBD1	TRBV2	TRBJ2-1	CASSERGLGYNEQFF	TGTGCCAGCAGTGAAAGGGGGCTAGGCTACAATGAGCAGTTCTTC
.	.	TRBV6-5	TRBJ1-1	CASRNSMGVTEAFF	TGTGCCAGCAGGAACAGCATGGGCGTCACTGAAGCTTTCTTT
once	.	TRBV7-8	TRBJ2-1	CASSPHYNEQFF	TGTGCCAGCAGCCCCCACTACAATGAGCAGTTCTTC
.	.	TRBV6-1	TRBJ1-2	CASLEGAYYGYTF	TGTGCCAGCCTGGAGGGAGCCTACTATGGCTACACCTTC
.	.	TRBV29-1	TRBJ2-1	CSVSGHGDSYNEQFF	TGCAGCGTCTCGGGTCACGGAGACTCCTACAATGAGCAGTTCTTC
.	TRBD1	TRBV5-4	TRBJ1-2	CASSLGQGDYGYTF	TGTGCCAGCAGCTTGGGACAGGGAGACTATGGCTACACCTTC
once	.	TRBV7-9	TRBJ2-1	CASSLEGGPAYNEQFF	TGTGCCAGCAGCTTAGAGGGCGGGCCAGCCTACAATGAGCAGTTCTTC
.	TRBD2	TRBV4-3	TRBJ2-7	CASSRGLESSYEQYF	TGCGCCAGCAGCCGCGGACTAGAGAGCTCCTACGAGCAGTACTTC
.	TRBD1	TRBV4-1	TRBJ1-2	CASSGRTGALGYTF	TGCGCCAGCAGCGGGAGGACAGGGGCCCTTGGCTACACCTTC
.	TRBD2	TRBV7-2	TRBJ2-2	CASRFLSGSGGELFF	TGTGCCAGCAGGTTCCTTAGCGGGAGCGGTGGGGAGCTGTTTTTT
.	.	TRBV7-8	TRBJ2-7	CASSSFKGLSYEQYF	TGTGCCAGCAGCTCGTTCAAGGGACTCTCCTACGAGCAGTACTTC
.	.	TRBV7-9	TRBJ2-7	CASSLSYYEQYF	TGTGCCAGCAGCTTATCCTACTACGAGCAGTACTTC
few	TRBD1	TRBV7-2	TRBJ1-5	CASSLFIGTVIGNQPQHF	TGTGCCAGCAGCTTATTCATCGGGACAGTGATTGGCAATCAGCCCCAGCATTTT
.	.	TRBV13	TRBJ2-7	CASSLGVSYEQYF	TGTGCCAGCAGCTTAGGCGTCAGCTACGAGCAGTACTTC
.	.	TRBV5-6	TRBJ1-2	CASSLGLRDIYGYTF	TGTGCCAGCAGCTTGGGGCTCCGGGACATCTATGGCTACACCTTC
.	.	TRBV10-3	TRBJ2-1	CAISDPGVTYNEQFF	TGTGCCATCAGTGACCCAGGGGTGACCTACAATGAGCAGTTCTTC
.	TRBD2	TRBV7-2	TRBJ2-5	CASSVTSGGETQYF	TGTGCCAGCAGCGTAACTAGCGGAGGGGAGACCCAGTACTTC
.	TRBD1	TRBV27	TRBJ1-4	CASSPKGQNEKLFF	TGTGCCAGCAGTCCCAAGGGACAGAATGAAAAACTGTTTTTT
.	TRBD1	TRBV23-1	TRBJ2-5	CATVGQGAETQYF	TGCGCCACAGTCGGACAGGGGGCAGAGACCCAGTACTTC
.	TRBD2	TRBV29-1	TRBJ2-1	CSVPPGGRLGGEQFF	TGCAGCGTCCCTCCCGGCGGGAGGCTGGGGGGTGAGCAGTTCTTC
few	.	TRBV11-3	TRBJ2-7	CASSLYGGTYEQYF	TGTGCCAGCAGCTTATATGGGGGGACCTACGAGCAGTACTTC
.	.	TRBV29-1	TRBJ1-1	CSVILMNTEAFF	TGCAGCGTTATACTGATGAACACTGAAGCTTTCTTT
.	TRBD1	TRBV5-4	TRBJ2-3	CASSLAGQGDPWAITDTQYF	TGTGCCAGCAGCTTGGCGGGACAGGGGGATCCCTGGGCTATAACAGATACGCAGTATTTT
.	TRBD1	TRBV5-1	TRBJ2-2	CASSLTGPGELFF	TGCGCCAGCAGCCTGACAGGGCCCGGGGAGCTGTTTTTT
.	TRBD2	TRBV19	TRBJ2-7	CASSTVTSGSYKYEQYF	TGTGCCAGTAGTACAGTCACTAGCGGGAGCTACAAATACGAGCAGTACTTC
few	TRBD2	TRBV5-4	TRBJ2-7	CASSLGLAVTYEQYF	TGTGCCAGCAGCCTAGGACTAGCGGTGACCTACGAGCAGTACTTC
.	TRBD2	TRBV28	TRBJ2-7	CASSLDSGVFSYEQYF	TGTGCCAGCAGTTTGGATAGCGGGGTCTTCTCCTACGAGCAGTACTTC
.	TRBD2	TRBV7-9	TRBJ2-3	CASNPSGRAPDTQYF	TGTGCCAGCAATCCTAGCGGGAGGGCCCCAGATACGCAGTATTTT
.	.	TRBV21-1	TRBJ1-1	CASSKGLQGAYTEAFF	TGTGCCAGCAGCAAAGGGCTACAGGGGGCGTACACTGAAGCTTTCTTT